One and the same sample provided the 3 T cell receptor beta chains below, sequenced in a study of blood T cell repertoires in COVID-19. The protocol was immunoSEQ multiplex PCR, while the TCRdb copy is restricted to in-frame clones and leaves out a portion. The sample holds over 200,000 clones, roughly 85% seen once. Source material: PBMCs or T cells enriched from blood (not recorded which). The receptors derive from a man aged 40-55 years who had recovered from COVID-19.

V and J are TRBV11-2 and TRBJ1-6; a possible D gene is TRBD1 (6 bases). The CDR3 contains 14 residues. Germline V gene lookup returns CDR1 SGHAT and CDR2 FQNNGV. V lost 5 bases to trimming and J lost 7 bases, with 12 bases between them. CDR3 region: CASSVNRANSPLHF. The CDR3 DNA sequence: TGTGCCAGCAGCGTAAACAGGGCCAATTCACCCCTCCACTTT.

The CDR3 sequence is CASSQPPGGEQYF. In nucleotides, the CDR3 is TGTGCCAGCAGCCAACCTCCGGGGGGCGAGCAGTACTTC. The chain employs TRBV3-1 (or the pseudogene TRBV3-2) and TRBJ2-7, with 7 bases identical to TRBD2. The germline CDR1 and CDR2 sequences are LGHDT and YNNKEL (reference sequence). The CDR3 is made up of 13 amino acids. V lost 2 bases and J lost 6; bases outside the gene matches: 4.

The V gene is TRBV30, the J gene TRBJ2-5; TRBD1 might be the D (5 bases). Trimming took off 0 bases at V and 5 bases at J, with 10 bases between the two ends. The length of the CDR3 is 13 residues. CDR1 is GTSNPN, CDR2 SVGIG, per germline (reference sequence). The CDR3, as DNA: TGTGCCTGGAGTGTGGTAGGGGTGGAGACCCAGTACTTC. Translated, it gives CAWSVVGVETQYF.